The present T cell receptor beta chain was sequenced within a study of blood T cell repertoires in COVID-19. Study at large: The United States, Italy and Spain provided the acute and convalescent COVID-19 samples.

This CDR3 is 14 amino acids long. Germline CDR1 and CDR2: MGHRA and YSYEKL. Trimming removed 1 base from V and 8 bases from J, with 14 bases in between. Some clones are missing from TCRdb's copy, which holds only in-frame ones; the method was immunoSEQ multiplex PCR. The table includes around 500,000 clones, about 85% detected once. Recruitment covered roughly 22 US areas and drew participants whose ages spanned about 18 to 95 years. Two consecutive negative NP/OP PCR tests, clearance, or resolved symptoms defined Cohort 3 recovery. The receptor comes from a woman in her sixties or seventies who had recovered from COVID-19. Sequencing was done on a sample of PBMCs or T cells enriched from blood (not recorded which). The V gene is TRBV4-1, the J gene TRBJ1-2, with D unresolved. For the CDR3, the DNA is TGCGCCAGCAGCCAAGGATCGGGGTACAAGGGCTACACCTTC. Translated: CASSQGSGYKGYTF.